The table lists the clone carrying this T cell receptor (beta chain) with many counts. Its cognate antigen is unknown. These data belong to a study of T cells after yellow fever vaccination. The study, taken as a whole, reports: Post-booster reappearance was seen for most primary-vaccination clones (around 96% CD4, around 90% CD8). A limited proportion of clonotypes was detected within both the CD4 and CD8 compartments.

The germline V and J ends were trimmed by 5 bases and 7 bases, with 17 bases remaining between them. CDR1 SGHTA and CDR2 FQGNSA come from the germline V gene. There are 14 residues in the CDR3. TCR cDNA, made by 5'RACE template switching, carried an added universal primer site and UMIs. One entry per CDR3 protein, called by TCRdb with MiXCR from the 5' RACE reads. The sample contains 250,000 or so distinct CDR3 sequences, about 3.5% of which appear only once. Sequenced here: PBMCs, sampled 15 days after the yellow fever booster vaccination. The J gene is TRBJ1-2, the V gene TRBV7-2; D not certain. The TCR comes from a man aged 18 to 30 who received the YFV17D yellow fever vaccine. The CDR3 region has the DNA TGTGCCAGCAGCCCACTTATGGGTAGCCTTGGCTACACCTTC. Its translation is CASSPLMGSLGYTF.